A single sample is the source of the 29 T cell receptor beta chains below, sequenced in a study of Ad26.COV2.S vaccination and SARS-CoV-2 variants. Treatment noted: over 15 received Ad26.COV2.S at low or high dose, single or two shots; a few received placebo; per-sample allocation not given. The samples were gathered on day 63 after the first injection of vaccine or placebo. Method: immunoSEQ multiplex PCR; TCRdb's copy keeps in-frame clones and lacks some. The table includes some 340,000 clones, around 84% detected once. Specimen: peripheral blood, collected in a trial of Ad26.COV2.S vaccine versus placebo. All receptors come from a person between 18 and 59 years old who received the Ad26.COV2.S COVID-19 vaccine or a placebo.

For the CDR3, the DNA is TGTGCCAGTAGTACCTCCCGATCTACTGGGGAGACCCAGTACTTC. As protein: CASSTSRSTGETQYF. This chain connects TRBV19 to TRBJ2-5; no firm D call. This CDR3 has 15 amino acids. Per the germline V gene, CDR1 is LNHDA and CDR2 is SQIVND (reference sequence). The V gene lost 4 bases and the J gene lost 5 bases, with 17 bases spanning the gap.

The V call is TRBV5-4, the J call TRBJ1-2; TRBD1 agrees at 7 bases. Trimming cost V 2 bases and J 8 bases; bases outside gene matches: 6. Germline CDR1 SGHNT, CDR2 YYREEE (reference sequence). The CDR3 contains 13 residues. The CDR3 bases are TGTGCCAGCAGCTTCGACAGGGTGGTCGGCTACACCTTC. Amino acids: CASSFDRVVGYTF.

This chain uses TRBV5-1 with TRBJ2-7; a possible D gene is TRBD2 (6 bases). V lost 2 bases and J 0 bases, leaving 12 bases between the germline ends. Germline loops: CDR1 SGHRS, CDR2 YFSETQ. This CDR3 has 15 residues. The CDR3 nucleotides are TGCGCCAGCAGCTTTGCGGGAACAAACTCCTACGAGCAGTACTTC. This translates into CASSFAGTNSYEQYF.

A single count supports this clone. The chain carries TRBV19 and TRBJ1-5, with D hard to call. CDR1 is LNHDA and CDR2 is SQIVND in the germline V gene (reference sequence). The V gene lost 1 base and the J gene lost 3 bases, with 13 bases spanning the gap. The CDR3 covers 16 residues. This CDR3 is CASSIAGRSYNQPQHF. DNA of the CDR3: TGTGCCAGTAGTATAGCGGGCAGGAGCTACAATCAGCCCCAGCATTTT.

The CDR3 loop is CASSQVTRTGGAEAFF. The CDR3 DNA is TGTGCCAGCAGCCAAGTTACCCGAACAGGGGGGGCTGAAGCTTTCTTT. The rearrangement links TRBV14 to TRBJ1-1, with 8 bases lining up with TRBD1. CDR3 length: 16 amino acids. V lost 1 base to trimming and J lost 6 bases; unmatched junction nucleotides: 10. Germline CDR1 reads SGHDN; CDR2 reads FVKESK. Complete variable domain (other parts from reference TRBV14 and TRBJ1-1): EAGVTQFPSHSVIEKGQTVTLRCDPISGHDNLYWYRRVMGKEIKFLLHFVKESKQDESGMPNNRFLAERTGGTYSTLKVQPAELEDSGVYFCASSQVTRTGGAEAFFGQGTRLTVV.

This clone was picked up one time. The chain carries TRBV19 and TRBJ1-1; D gene ambiguous. V gave up 5 bases and J gave up 3 bases, with 16 bases separating them. This CDR3 is 15 amino acids long. CDR1 is LNHDA, CDR2 SQIVND, per germline (reference sequence). The CDR3 bases are TGTGCCAGTAGTCCCCGGGGAGGCGGCGACACTGAAGCTTTCTTT. This gives the protein CASSPRGGGDTEAFF. The whole variable domain, filled in from reference TRBV19 and TRBJ1-1, reads DGGITQSPKYLFRKEGQNVTLSCEQNLNHDAMYWYRQDPGQGLRLIYYSQIVNDFQKGDIAEGYSVSREKKESFPLTVTSAQKNPTAFYLCASSPRGGGDTEAFFGQGTRLTVV.

The genes are TRBV6-5 and TRBJ1-1, with 7 bases lining up with TRBD1. This CDR3 has 12 residues. The junction had 4 bases not matched to a gene; V was cut back by 8 bases and J by 4 bases. CDR1 and CDR2 from the germline V gene are MNHEY and SVGAGI. DNA for the CDR3: TGTGCCAGCGCGACAGGGTCCACTGAAGCTTTCTTT. Translation gives CASATGSTEAFF.

The genes are TRBV6-5 and TRBJ2-3; tentative D call: TRBD1 (6 bases). The germline gives CDR1 MNHEY, CDR2 SVGAGI. The length of the CDR3 is 14 residues. Trimming stripped 6 bases from V and 4 bases from J, with 14 bases between. The CDR3 coding sequence is TGTGCCAGCAGGGACAGCCTCCACGCAGATACGCAGTATTTT. This translates into CASRDSLHADTQYF.

The V and J genes are TRBV12-3 or TRBV12-4 and TRBJ1-5; D possibly corresponds to TRBD1 (5 bases). The germline V and J ends were trimmed by 5 bases and 7 bases, with 12 bases remaining between them. The CDR3 runs to 13 residues. In DNA, the CDR3 is TGTGCCAGCAGTGATCAGGGCAGGCAGCCCCAGCATTTT. Translated, it gives CASSDQGRQPQHF.

CDR3 in amino acids: CASSLGAGGNTEAFF. The DNA for the CDR3 is TGTGCCAGCAGCCTCGGGGCTGGGGGGAACACTGAAGCTTTCTTT. V usage is TRBV9 and J usage is TRBJ1-1; D possibly corresponds to TRBD1 (5 bases). This CDR3 contains 15 residues. V lost 4 bases and J 1 base, leaving 14 bases between the germline ends. Germline V gene sequence: CDR1 SGDLS, CDR2 YYNGEE.

The V call is TRBV11-3, the J call TRBJ2-2; 8 bases agree with TRBD2. V trimming: 4 bases; J trimming: 5 bases; junction bases outside the gene matches: 12. Germline V lookup: CDR1 SGHNT, CDR2 YENEEA. The CDR3 totals 17 residues. The CDR3 DNA sequence: TGTGCCAGCAGCTCCCCGGGGGGGGGCAAGCTTACCGGGGAGCTGTTTTTT. It encodes CASSSPGGGKLTGELFF.

J is TRBJ2-1 and V is TRBV4-3; 8 bases match TRBD2. Per the germline V gene, CDR1 is LGHNA and CDR2 is YSLEER. The V segment lost 1 base and the J segment 7 bases; nucleotides outside the gene matches: 6. The CDR3 has 15 residues. The CDR3 protein is CASSQVGGARNEQFF. The CDR3 coding sequence is TGCGCCAGCAGCCAAGTCGGGGGGGCGAGGAATGAGCAGTTCTTC.

V usage is TRBV7-2 and J usage is TRBJ1-1; 7 positions match TRBD1. Trimming took 1 base from V and 2 from J; bases not matched to a gene: 4. Germline CDR1 and CDR2: SGHTA and FQGNSA. The CDR3 length is 15 residues. CDR3 DNA: TGTGCCAGCAGCTTAGTCGGGACAGTCAACACTGAAGCTTTCTTT. Translation gives CASSLVGTVNTEAFF.

The chain has TRBV7-9 and TRBJ1-1; TRBD1 might be the D (6 bases). V gave up 3 bases and J gave up 6 bases, with 11 bases separating them. Germline V lookup: CDR1 SEHNR, CDR2 FQNEAQ (reference sequence). CDR3 size: 13 residues. The chain's CDR3 is CASSFIQGSEAFF. CDR3 DNA: TGTGCCAGCAGCTTCATACAGGGTTCTGAAGCTTTCTTT.

This clone came up a few times. The rearrangement uses TRBV5-6 and TRBJ2-7, with D possibly matching TRBD2 (5 bases). From germline, CDR1 is SGHDT and CDR2 YYEEEE. The length of the CDR3 is 15 residues. Trimming pared 5 bases from V and 0 bases from J, leaving 15 bases between. The CDR3 bases are TGTGCCAGCAGGGGGTTCGGGGAACCCTCCTACGAGCAGTACTTC. This encodes CASRGFGEPSYEQYF.

V and J are TRBV7-9 and TRBJ2-7, with D uncertain. V lost 2 bases and J lost 4, with 9 bases in between. The CDR3 contains 13 residues. Germline lookup yields CDR1 SEHNR and CDR2 FQNEAQ (reference sequence). DNA for the CDR3: TGTGCCAGCAGCTTAACCCTAGGTTACGAGCAGTACTTC. It encodes CASSLTLGYEQYF.

The CDR3, as DNA: TGTGCCAGCAGCCAAACCTTACAGGGAGACTATGGCTACACCTTC. Translating it yields CASSQTLQGDYGYTF. The chain recombines TRBV3-1 (or the pseudogene TRBV3-2) with TRBJ1-2, with a tentative D call TRBD1 (6 bases). The V gene lost 2 bases and the J gene lost 3 bases, with 13 bases spanning the gap. CDR3 length equals 15 residues. The germline CDR1 and CDR2 sequences are LGHDT and YNNKEL (reference sequence).

The rearrangement joins TRBV5-1 to TRBJ2-7; a possible D gene is TRBD2 (5 bases). Germline V lookup: CDR1 SGHRS, CDR2 YFSETQ. The CDR3 sequence is 12 residues long. Between the trimmed V and J ends, which lost 2 bases and 6 bases, there was a span of 9 bases. The CDR3 region is CASSLNGGEQYF. The CDR3 DNA follows: TGCGCCAGCAGCTTAAACGGAGGCGAGCAGTACTTC. Complete variable domain (other parts from reference TRBV5-1 and TRBJ2-7): KAGVTQTPRYLIKTRGQQVTLSCSPISGHRSVSWYQQTPGQGLQFLFEYFSETQRNKGNFPGRFSGRQFSNSRSEMNVSTLELGDSALYLCASSLNGGEQYFGPGTRLTVT.

The rearrangement joins TRBV6-5 to TRBJ2-2, with 10 bases matching TRBD1. Germline values: CDR1 MNHEY, CDR2 SVGAGI. This CDR3 contains 14 residues. The V segment lost 9 bases and the J segment 3 bases; nucleotides outside the gene matches: 4. In nucleotides, the CDR3 is TGTGCCAGTAAAGGGACAGGGGACACCGGGGAGCTGTTTTTT. The encoded protein is CASKGTGDTGELFF.

This chain links TRBV4-3 with TRBJ2-5; 15 bases agree with TRBD2. This CDR3 has 16 amino acids. From germline, CDR1 is LGHNA and CDR2 YSLEER. J lost 5 bases, V lost 4 bases, and 5 bases had no gene match. The CDR3 DNA follows: TGCGCCAGCAGCCCGGGACTAGCGGGGGGTGCGGAGACCCAGTACTTC. Protein product: CASSPGLAGGAETQYF.

The V call is TRBV19, the J call TRBJ1-5; 8 bases are a match to TRBD1. The germline V gene encodes CDR1 LNHDA and CDR2 SQIVND (reference sequence). The J segment lost 0 bases and the V segment lost 7 bases, leaving 5 bases of the junction unmatched. CDR3 length equals 15 residues. The CDR3 bases are TGTGCCAGTATGCAGGGGGCTCATAGCAATCAGCCCCAGCATTTT. It encodes CASMQGAHSNQPQHF.

CDR3 sequence: CASSVLGQKETQYF. The CDR3 coding sequence is TGCGCCAGCAGCGTTTTGGGACAGAAAGAGACCCAGTACTTC. The rearrangement links TRBV5-1 to TRBJ2-5, with TRBD1 matching 7 bases. The V and J ends lost 4 bases and 3 bases, in that order; junction bases with no gene match: 6. The CDR3 extends over 14 amino acids. Per the germline V gene, CDR1 is SGHRS and CDR2 is YFSETQ.

The chain recombines TRBV19 with TRBJ2-7; D might be TRBD1 (6 bases). The CDR3 length is 15 residues. The germline V gene has CDR1 LNHDA and CDR2 SQIVND (reference sequence). Trimming took off 2 bases at V and 4 bases at J, with 15 bases between the two ends. The CDR3 here is CASSIRGQGTYEQYF. The CDR3 region has the DNA TGTGCCAGTAGTATAAGGGGCCAGGGGACGTACGAGCAGTACTTC.

This sequence joins TRBV7-9 and TRBJ1-2; no clear D. Germline V lookup: CDR1 SEHNR, CDR2 FQNEAQ (reference sequence). The CDR3 runs to 12 residues. V was cut by 5 bases and J by 2 bases, with 6 bases left in between. The CDR3 bases are TGTGCCAGCAGCCCCCAAAACTATGGCTACACCTTC. This translates into CASSPQNYGYTF.

The rearrangement links TRBV19 to TRBJ2-6; 12 bases map to TRBD2. The J segment lost 0 bases and the V segment lost 0 bases, leaving 3 bases of the junction unmatched. Germline CDR1 LNHDA, CDR2 SQIVND (reference sequence). The CDR3 has 19 amino acids. In nucleotides, the CDR3 is TGTGCCAGTAGTATAGATCCTAGCGGGGGGGCCTCTGGGGCCAACGTCCTGACTTTC. Encoded protein: CASSIDPSGGASGANVLTF.

A word on this clone: Other DNA sequences of this sample code for an identical CDR3. The chain couples TRBV3-1 (or the pseudogene TRBV3-2) to TRBJ1-1; D perhaps matches TRBD1 (5 bases). This CDR3 is built from 13 residues. CDR1 and CDR2 from the germline V gene are LGHDT and YNNKEL (reference sequence). V was pared by 4 bases and J by 2 bases, with 8 bases between. CDR3 DNA sequence: TGTGCCAGCAGCCGGGGGAAAAACACTGAAGCTTTCTTT. Protein product: CASSRGKNTEAFF.

The gene calls are TRBV10-3 and TRBJ1-4; weak D call: TRBD1 (5 bases). This CDR3 has 13 residues. The germline V gene encodes CDR1 ENHRY and CDR2 SYGVKD. V lost 6 bases and J 8 bases, leaving 13 bases between the germline ends. The CDR3 nucleotides read TGTGCCATCAGGGCAGGGACTCTGGAAAAACTGTTTTTT. Amino acid sequence: CAIRAGTLEKLFF.

This clone was recorded once. This chain connects TRBV2 to TRBJ1-2; the D gene is possibly TRBD1 (5 bases). Trimming removed 2 bases at V and 8 bases at J, with 15 bases between. The CDR3 is 14 amino acids. Germline V CDR1 and CDR2: SNHLY, FYNNEI. The CDR3 loop is CASSENGAGGGYTF. The CDR3 DNA reads TGTGCCAGCAGTGAAAACGGGGCAGGAGGCGGCTACACCTTC.

The chain recombines TRBV11-2 with TRBJ2-7; 10 nucleotides line up with TRBD2. Looked up from germline, CDR1 is SGHAT and CDR2 is FQNNGV. After removal of 3 bases from V and 2 bases from J, the junction contained 7 bases not matched to a gene. CDR3 length equals 16 residues. The CDR3 nucleotides are TGTGCCAGCAGCTTCTTACTAGCGGGGACGACCTACGAGCAGTACTTC. It codes for CASSFLLAGTTYEQYF.